This T cell receptor beta chain was captured in a study of OX40 agonist ivuxolimab in advanced cancers. The V and J ends lost 7 bases and 9 bases respectively, with 13 bases between them. The CDR3 spans 12 residues. Germline CDR1 and CDR2: MDHEN and SYDVKM. TCRdb's table, derived via immunoSEQ multiplex PCR, lists solely in-frame clones and lacks some. Counted here are 150,000 to 180,000 clones, roughly 92% occurring once; the ten biggest clones make up about 0.3%. Specimen: CD4+ or CD8+ T cells sorted from blood, collected in a trial of the OX40 agonist ivuxolimab. The clonotype originates from an adult with an advanced solid tumor such as melanoma, head and neck, liver or kidney cancer. This chain connects TRBV28 to TRBJ2-1, with a weak D call TRBD1 (5 bases). The CDR3 loop is CASTRDRSEQFF. The CDR3 DNA sequence: TGTGCCAGCACCCGAGACAGAAGTGAGCAGTTCTTC. Variable domain in full (rest from reference TRBV28 and TRBJ2-1): DVKVTQSSRYLVKRTGEKVFLECVQDMDHENMFWYRQDPGLGLRLIYFSYDVKMKEKGDIPEGYSVSREKKERFSLILESASTNQTSMYLCASTRDRSEQFFGPGTRLTVL.